Listed below are T cell receptor beta chains from one sample, sequenced in a study of blood T cell repertoires in COVID-19. Using immunoSEQ multiplex PCR, the repertoire was profiled, and TCRdb retains in-frame clones only, with some absent. The table includes roughly 95,000 clones, around 76% detected once. The sample consisted of peripheral blood. The source is a man of 80 years or more with acute or convalescent COVID-19. The CDR3 runs from the conserved cysteine through the conserved F or W. The order of the fields is V gene, D gene, clone size, J gene, CDR3 DNA, CDR3 protein. D genes are given only for firm matches. The size field is filled for only some rows; it gives once, few, many or a size class.

>TRBV7-8|TRBD2|once|TRBJ2-1
TGTGCCAGCAGCTTAGGGACTAGCGGGAGGGATGAGCAGTTCTTC
CASSLGTSGRDEQFF
>TRBV15|NA|NA|TRBJ2-5
TGTGCCACCAGCAGAGAGCGCGGGAAAGAGACCCAGTACTTC
CATSRERGKETQYF
>TRBV19|NA|NA|TRBJ1-1
TGTGCCAGTAGTCCGACAGTGAACACTGAAGCTTTCTTT
CASSPTVNTEAFF
>TRBV28|TRBD1|few|TRBJ1-4
TGTGCCAGCAGTTTTTGGACAGGGAATGAAAAACTGTTTTTT
CASSFWTGNEKLFF
>TRBV6-5|NA|NA|TRBJ1-4
TGTGCCAGCAGTTACGGGCACGGGCAGGGCCGAGAAAAACTGTTTTTT
CASSYGHGQGREKLFF
>TRBV5-5|NA|NA|TRBJ2-7
TGTGCCAGCAGCTTGGAGGGGGTACAGGGAACTTACGAGCAGTACTTC
CASSLEGVQGTYEQYF
>TRBV5-1|TRBD1|NA|TRBJ1-4
TGCGCCAGCAGCTTGGAAGGGGGGACAGGGTCTTCCCTCAGCGAAAAACTGTTTTTT
CASSLEGGTGSSLSEKLFF
>TRBV6-2/TRBV6-3|NA|NA|TRBJ2-1
TGTGCCAGCAGTTACTCGTTGGGGGAGGTCTACAATGAGCAGTTCTTC
CASSYSLGEVYNEQFF
>TRBV5-1|NA|NA|TRBJ2-7
TGCGCCAGCAGCAAAACGGTCGGCTCCTACGAGCAGTACTTC
CASSKTVGSYEQYF
>TRBV3-1/TRBV3-2|TRBD2|NA|TRBJ2-2
TGTGCCAGCAGACTCGGGACTAGCGTAACCGGGGAGCTGTTTTTT
CASRLGTSVTGELFF
>TRBV24-1|NA|NA|TRBJ2-1
TGTGCCACCAGTGATGGGGCTTTGACTGAGCAGTTCTTC
CATSDGALTEQFF
>TRBV12-3/TRBV12-4|TRBD1|NA|TRBJ1-5
TGTGCCAGCAGTTTGCAGGGGGATCAGCCCCAGCATTTT
CASSLQGDQPQHF
>TRBV2|NA|few|TRBJ2-2
TGTGCCAGCAGTGCGCAGGGTGGGAACACCGGGGAGCTGTTTTTT
CASSAQGGNTGELFF
>TRBV28|NA|NA|TRBJ1-1
TGTGCCAGCAGTTTACCGACTGCGAACACTGAAGCTTTCTTT
CASSLPTANTEAFF
>TRBV7-2|NA|NA|TRBJ2-4
TGTGCCAGCAGCTCGGGGGTGGCCAAAAACATTCAGTACTTC
CASSSGVAKNIQYF
>TRBV18|NA|NA|TRBJ1-2
TGTGCCAGCTCACCACCCGGGGGGCCTAACTATGGCTACACCTTC
CASSPPGGPNYGYTF
>TRBV11-2|NA|once|TRBJ2-4
TGTGCCAGCAGCTTATACGGGGGAGCGGACAAAAACATTCAGTACTTC
CASSLYGGADKNIQYF
>TRBV6-5|TRBD2|NA|TRBJ2-7
TGTGCCAGCACTCGGTCTGGCGGGAGTATCAACGAGCAGTACTTC
CASTRSGGSINEQYF
>TRBV5-1|NA|NA|TRBJ1-1
TGCGCCAGCAGCTTGGATGACCCGGGGGGCACTGAAGCTTTCTTT
CASSLDDPGGTEAFF
>TRBV5-1|TRBD2|NA|TRBJ2-1
TGCGCCAGCAGCCCCCCACTAGCGGGTTCCAGCAATGAGCAGTTCTTC
CASSPPLAGSSNEQFF
>TRBV5-6|NA|NA|TRBJ1-1
TGTGCCAGCAGCACCAGGGTTTCTGAAGCTTTCTTT
CASSTRVSEAFF
>TRBV27|TRBD1|NA|TRBJ1-5
TGTGCCAGCAGTAAACAGGGGTCCGATCAGCCCCAGCATTTT
CASSKQGSDQPQHF
>TRBV6-5|NA|NA|TRBJ2-1
TGTGCCAGCAGGGACTATGAGCAGTTCTTC
CASRDYEQFF
>TRBV6-2/TRBV6-3|TRBD1|NA|TRBJ2-1
TGTGCCAGCAGCGACAGGGGAAATGAGCAGTTCTTC
CASSDRGNEQFF
>TRBV5-4|TRBD1|NA|TRBJ1-3
TGTGCCAGCGGCGAACAGGGGATCGCTGGAAACACCATATATTTT
CASGEQGIAGNTIYF
>TRBV7-2|NA|few|TRBJ2-3
TGTGCCAGCAGCTTAGGACTACTTCTCACAGATACGCAGTATTTT
CASSLGLLLTDTQYF
>TRBV19|NA|NA|TRBJ1-6
TGTGCCAGCTCCTCCCCGGGGGCCCTCCACTTT
CASSSPGALHF
>TRBV4-3|NA|NA|TRBJ2-5
TGCGCCAGCAGCCAAGATGGAGGGTTACAAGAGACCCAGTACTTC
CASSQDGGLQETQYF
>TRBV6-5|NA|NA|TRBJ2-5
TGTGCCAGCAGTTACTCGTGGGCGGGAACCAGGACCCAGTACTTC
CASSYSWAGTRTQYF
>TRBV7-9|NA|NA|TRBJ2-7
TGTGCCAGCAGGGCGGGACGGATCTACGAGCAGTACTTC
CASRAGRIYEQYF
>TRBV19|TRBD1|NA|TRBJ1-1
TGTGCCAGTGCCCGCACAGGGGCCCATATGAACACTGAAGCTTTCTTT
CASARTGAHMNTEAFF
>TRBV6-5|TRBD1|NA|TRBJ2-3
TGTGCCAGCAGTTACCCGACCGGGACAGGATCAGATACGCAGTATTTT
CASSYPTGTGSDTQYF
>TRBV27|NA|once|TRBJ1-5
TGTGCCAGCAGGGGGAAAGCTGGAGGGAAGGCCAATCAGCCCCAGCATTTT
CASRGKAGGKANQPQHF
>TRBV7-2|NA|NA|TRBJ1-6
TGTGCCAGCAGCCCCCCCCAATCACCCCTCCACTTT
CASSPPQSPLHF
>TRBV14|TRBD2|once|TRBJ2-1
TGTGCCAGCAGCCAAGCCGGGACTAGCGCCTACAATGAGCAGTTCTTC
CASSQAGTSAYNEQFF
>TRBV19|TRBD1|NA|TRBJ1-4
TGTGCCAGTAGTATACGGCAGGGGGCCCCCACTAATGAAAAACTGTTTTTT
CASSIRQGAPTNEKLFF
>TRBV7-6|NA|NA|TRBJ2-2
TGTGCCAGCAGCTTAGCAGGGGATAACACCGGGGAGCTGTTTTTT
CASSLAGDNTGELFF
>TRBV27|NA|NA|TRBJ1-4
TGTGCCAGCAGTTTAGGGAGGGCTTCATTTGAAAAACTGTTTTTT
CASSLGRASFEKLFF
>TRBV7-2|TRBD1|once|TRBJ1-1
TGTGCCAGCAGCTTAATCAGGGGGCCGAACTCTGAAGCTTTCTTT
CASSLIRGPNSEAFF
>TRBV4-1|TRBD1|NA|TRBJ1-1
TGCGCCAGCAGCCAAGGACAGGGATGGGGCACTGAAGCTTTCTTT
CASSQGQGWGTEAFF
>TRBV30|TRBD1|NA|TRBJ2-3
TGTGCCTGGATTAGAAGTCAGGGGGATGCGCAGTATTTT
CAWIRSQGDAQYF
>TRBV28|TRBD1|NA|TRBJ1-5
TGTGCCAGCAGTTTAAGGGACAGAAGGTCTCAGCCCCAGCATTTT
CASSLRDRRSQPQHF
>TRBV18|NA|few|TRBJ1-3
TGTGCCAGCTCATCACAGCCGGGACAACAAGGGAACACCATATATTTT
CASSSQPGQQGNTIYF
>TRBV5-8|TRBD1|NA|TRBJ1-1
TGTGCCAGCAGCCAGAGCCAGGGGGTCACTGAAGCTTTCTTT
CASSQSQGVTEAFF
>TRBV6-5|NA|NA|TRBJ2-5
TGTGCCGGGGGTGGAGGGGCTAAAGAGACCCAGTACTTC
CAGGGGAKETQYF
>TRBV4-3|NA|NA|TRBJ2-3
TGCGCCAGCAGCTATCAAGCTGGGGCACAGACCCCAGATACGCAGTATTTT
CASSYQAGAQTPDTQYF
>TRBV28|TRBD1|NA|TRBJ1-2
TGTGCCAGCAGTTTATCCCTAGGGACAGGGGATGGCTACACCTTC
CASSLSLGTGDGYTF
>TRBV11-3|TRBD1|NA|TRBJ2-5
TGTGCCAGCAGCTCGAGACAGGGACCTGAGACCCAGTACTTC
CASSSRQGPETQYF
>TRBV28|NA|NA|TRBJ2-3
TGTGCCAGCAGTTTACGAGCGAGCACAGATACGCAGTATTTT
CASSLRASTDTQYF
>TRBV6-2/TRBV6-3|TRBD1|NA|TRBJ1-2
TGTGCCAGCAGTTACCCCGCGGACAGGGCCGCTCGCGGCTACACCTTC
CASSYPADRAARGYTF
>TRBV13|TRBD2|NA|TRBJ2-3
TGTGCCAGCAGCTTAGTTGGGACTAGCGCGGATACGCAGTATTTT
CASSLVGTSADTQYF
>TRBV2|NA|few|TRBJ1-5
TGTGCCAGCAGTGAGGAGGCCGGTCCTCAGCCCCAGCATTTT
CASSEEAGPQPQHF
>TRBV30|NA|NA|TRBJ1-4
TGTGCCTGGAGCGCAAGGGGAATGAGGGAAAAACTGTTTTTT
CAWSARGMREKLFF
>TRBV5-6|NA|NA|TRBJ1-4
TGTGCCAGCAGCCCGGCGGGGGACGAAAAACTGTTTTTT
CASSPAGDEKLFF
>TRBV2|TRBD1|NA|TRBJ2-6
TGTGCCAGCAGTGTCCGTGGGACAGTCTCTGGGGCCAACGTCCTGACTTTC
CASSVRGTVSGANVLTF